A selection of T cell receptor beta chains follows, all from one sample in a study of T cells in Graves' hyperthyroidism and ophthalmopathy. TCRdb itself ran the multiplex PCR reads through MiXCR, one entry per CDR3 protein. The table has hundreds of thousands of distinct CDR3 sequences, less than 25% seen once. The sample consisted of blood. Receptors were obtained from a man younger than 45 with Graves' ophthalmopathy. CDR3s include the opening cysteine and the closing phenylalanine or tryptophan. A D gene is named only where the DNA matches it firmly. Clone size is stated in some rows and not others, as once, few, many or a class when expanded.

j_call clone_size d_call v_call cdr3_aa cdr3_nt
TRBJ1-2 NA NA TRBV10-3 CAIRETTDPKPGYTF TGTGCCATCAGGGAAACGACAGACCCGAAGCCCGGCTACACCTTC
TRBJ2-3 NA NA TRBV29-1 CSVAGRGTDTQYF TGCAGCGTTGCGGGCAGGGGCACAGATACGCAGTATTTT
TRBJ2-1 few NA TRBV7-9 CASSLEVVRLNEQFF TGTGCCAGCAGCTTAGAAGTGGTGCGTCTCAATGAGCAGTTCTTC
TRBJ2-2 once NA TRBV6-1 CASTHVGTGELFF TGTGCCAGCACACACGTCGGCACCGGGGAGCTGTTTTTT
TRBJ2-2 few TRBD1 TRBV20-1 CSAQRQGVGTGELFF TGCAGTGCTCAGAGACAGGGGGTAGGGACCGGGGAGCTGTTTTTT
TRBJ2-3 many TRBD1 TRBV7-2 CASSLASAGGLYTQYF TGTGCCAGCAGCTTAGCGTCGGCAGGGGGCTTGTATACGCAGTATTTT
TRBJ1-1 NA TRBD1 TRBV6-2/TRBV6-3 CASRDSNTEAFF TGTGCCAGCCGGGACAGCAACACTGAAGCTTTCTTT
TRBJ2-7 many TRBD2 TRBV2 CASSVLAELYEQYF TGTGCCAGCAGTGTACTAGCGGAGCTCTACGAGCAGTACTTC
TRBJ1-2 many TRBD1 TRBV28 CASSLPGGVQGGYTF TGTGCCAGCAGTTTGCCAGGGGGCGTGCAGGGTGGCTACACCTTC
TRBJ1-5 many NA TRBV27 CASSFTGLGQPQHF TGTGCCAGCAGTTTTACAGGGCTTGGTCAGCCCCAGCATTTT
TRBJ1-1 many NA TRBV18 CASSSDRTEAFF TGTGCCAGCTCATCAGACAGGACTGAAGCTTTCTTT
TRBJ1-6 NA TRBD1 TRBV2 CASSEAPPIVTGGVSPLHF TGTGCCAGCAGTGAAGCGCCCCCAATCGTTACAGGGGGCGTTTCACCCCTCCACTTT
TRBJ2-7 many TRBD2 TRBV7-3 CASSLRSGTSGRYEQYF TGTGCCAGCAGCCTCCGTTCCGGGACTAGCGGGAGGTACGAGCAGTACTTC
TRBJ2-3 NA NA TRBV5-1 CASSSRMAGATDTQYF TGCGCCAGCAGCTCGAGGATGGCGGGGGCCACAGATACGCAGTATTTT
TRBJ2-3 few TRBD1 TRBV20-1 CSARPGGDRETDTQYF TGCAGTGCTAGACCCGGCGGGGACAGGGAAACAGATACGCAGTATTTT
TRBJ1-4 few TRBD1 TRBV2 CASGSRDRGEKLFF TGTGCCAGCGGCTCGAGGGACAGGGGGGAAAAACTGTTTTTT
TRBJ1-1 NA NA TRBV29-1 CSVDVGLGNTEAFF TGCAGCGTTGATGTGGGGCTCGGGAACACTGAAGCTTTCTTT
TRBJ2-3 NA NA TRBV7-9 CASSLSLAGVTDTQYF TGTGCCAGCAGCTTATCCTTAGCAGGGGTCACAGATACGCAGTATTTT
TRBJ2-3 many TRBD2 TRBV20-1 CSARDTTSGSTDTQYF TGCAGTGCTAGAGATACGACTAGCGGGAGCACAGATACGCAGTATTTT
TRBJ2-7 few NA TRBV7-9 CASSLAPGEQYF TGTGCCAGCAGCTTAGCCCCGGGCGAGCAGTACTTC
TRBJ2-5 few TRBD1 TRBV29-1 CSALTGGGQETQYF TGCAGCGCCCTGACAGGGGGCGGACAAGAGACCCAGTACTTC
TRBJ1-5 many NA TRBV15 CATSRVFRPTNQPQHF TGTGCCACCAGCAGAGTTTTCCGGCCGACAAATCAGCCCCAGCATTTT
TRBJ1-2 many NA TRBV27 CASSRSSAYGYTF TGTGCCAGCAGTCGATCCTCCGCCTATGGCTACACCTTC
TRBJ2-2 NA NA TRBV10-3 CAIKGLVNTGELFF TGTGCCATCAAAGGACTTGTGAACACCGGGGAGCTGTTTTTT
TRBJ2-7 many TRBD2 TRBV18 CASSPAGVGYEQYF TGTGCCAGCTCACCAGCGGGAGTTGGGTACGAGCAGTACTTC
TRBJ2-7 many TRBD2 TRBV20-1 CSARDRGGGSYEQYF TGCAGTGCTAGAGACCGTGGAGGCGGGAGCTACGAGCAGTACTTC
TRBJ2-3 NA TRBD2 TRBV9 CASSDHGRDPDTQYF TGTGCCAGCAGCGATCACGGGAGGGACCCAGATACGCAGTATTTT
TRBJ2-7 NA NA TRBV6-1 CASSEALGDEQYF TGTGCCAGCAGTGAAGCGCTGGGGGATGAGCAGTACTTC
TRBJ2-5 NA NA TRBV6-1 CASGHIAPQETQYF TGTGCCAGCGGCCATATCGCACCCCAAGAGACCCAGTACTTC
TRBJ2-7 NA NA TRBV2 CASSDRLYEQYF TGTGCCAGCAGTGACAGGCTCTACGAGCAGTACTTC
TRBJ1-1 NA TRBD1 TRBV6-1 CASSERQGELIMNTEAFF TGTGCCAGCAGTGAAAGACAGGGGGAACTGATTATGAACACTGAAGCTTTCTTT
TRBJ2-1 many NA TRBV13 CASSLGEAYNEQFF TGTGCCAGCAGCTTGGGGGAGGCCTACAATGAGCAGTTCTTC
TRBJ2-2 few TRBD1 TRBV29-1 CSVEGRGQGNTGELFF TGCAGCGTTGAGGGCCGAGGACAGGGAAACACCGGGGAGCTGTTTTTT
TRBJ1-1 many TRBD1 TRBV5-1 CASSSGTGGTEAFF TGCGCCAGCAGCTCGGGGACAGGGGGCACTGAAGCTTTCTTT
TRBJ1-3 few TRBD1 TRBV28 CASSHSDRDSASGNTIYF TGTGCCAGCAGTCACTCTGACCGGGACAGCGCCTCTGGAAACACCATATATTTT
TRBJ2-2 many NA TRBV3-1 CASSQEGGELFF TGTGCCAGCAGCCAAGAGGGCGGGGAGCTGTTTTTT
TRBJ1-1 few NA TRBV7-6 CASSSRGSNTEAFF TGTGCCAGCAGCTCTCGGGGCTCGAACACTGAAGCTTTCTTT
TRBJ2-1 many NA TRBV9 CASSVALLSYNEQFF TGTGCCAGCAGCGTAGCTTTGCTATCCTACAATGAGCAGTTCTTC
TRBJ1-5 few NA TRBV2 CASTREENNQPQHF TGTGCCAGCACGAGGGAGGAGAACAATCAGCCCCAGCATTTT
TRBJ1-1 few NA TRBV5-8 CASRQSQGATEAFF TGCGCCAGCAGACAGTCACAGGGAGCCACTGAAGCTTTCTTT
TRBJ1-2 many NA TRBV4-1 CASSQGRGPRGYTF TGCGCCAGCAGCCAAGGCCGGGGCCCACGTGGCTACACCTTC
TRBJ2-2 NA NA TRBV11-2 CASTPLGGAGELFF TGTGCCAGCACCCCCCTCGGAGGGGCCGGGGAGCTGTTTTTT
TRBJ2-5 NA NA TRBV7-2 CASSPPPGRETQYF TGTGCCAGCAGCCCCCCCCCGGGACGAGAGACCCAGTACTTC
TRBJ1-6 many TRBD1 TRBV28 CAGSGTGDNSPLHF TGTGCCGGGAGCGGGACAGGGGACAATTCACCCCTCCACTTT
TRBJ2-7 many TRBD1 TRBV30 CALDRPYEQYF TGTGCCCTGGACAGGCCCTACGAGCAGTACTTC
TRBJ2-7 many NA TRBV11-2 CASSLGPVSYEQYF TGTGCCAGCAGCTTGGGCCCGGTCTCCTACGAGCAGTACTTC
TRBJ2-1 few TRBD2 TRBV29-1 CSVVILSGRANEQFF TGCAGCGTTGTAATCCTTAGCGGGAGGGCCAATGAGCAGTTCTTC
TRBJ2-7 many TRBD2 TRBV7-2 CASSPTSGRGYEQYF TGTGCCAGCAGCCCGACTAGCGGGAGAGGTTACGAGCAGTACTTC
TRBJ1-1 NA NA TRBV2 CASREGWDTEAFF TGTGCCAGCAGGGAAGGGTGGGACACTGAAGCTTTCTTT
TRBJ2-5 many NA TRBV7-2 CASSPAAGSVETQYF TGTGCCAGCAGCCCTGCTGCTGGTTCAGTAGAGACCCAGTACTTC
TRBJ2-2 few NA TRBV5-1 CASSSGAEESITGELFF TGCGCCAGCAGCTCGGGAGCGGAGGAGTCGATCACCGGGGAGCTGTTTTTT
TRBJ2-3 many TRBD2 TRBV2 CARKREGNLVTQYF TGTGCCAGGAAGCGGGAGGGGAATTTGGTCACGCAGTATTTT
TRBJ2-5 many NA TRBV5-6 CASTRSAGQETQYF TGTGCCAGCACCCGGTCGGCAGGTCAAGAGACCCAGTACTTC
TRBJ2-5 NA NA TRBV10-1 CASSGRDRETQYF TGCGCCAGCAGTGGTAGGGATCGGGAGACCCAGTACTTC
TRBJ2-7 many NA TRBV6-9 CASSYAHYEQYF TGTGCCAGCAGTTATGCCCACTACGAGCAGTACTTC
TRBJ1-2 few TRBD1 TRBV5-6 CASSLTGGERYGYTF TGTGCCAGCAGCTTGACAGGGGGTGAGAGGTATGGCTACACCTTC